A selection of T cell receptor beta chains follows, all from one sample in a study of OX40 agonist ivuxolimab in advanced cancers. Generated by immunoSEQ multiplex PCR, the TCRdb table keeps only in-frame clones and is missing some. The sample has approximately 18,000 clones, approximately 80% seen once. Source: CD4+ or CD8+ T cells sorted from blood, taken in a trial of the OX40 agonist ivuxolimab. The receptors stem from an adult with an advanced solid tumor such as melanoma, head and neck, liver or kidney cancer. CDR3s include the opening cysteine and the closing phenylalanine or tryptophan. The order of the fields is clone size, D gene, J gene, V gene, CDR3 DNA, CDR3 protein. A D gene is named only where the DNA matches it firmly. For some rows the clone size is stated as once, few or many, or as a class when expanded; others skip it.

clone_size: NA; d_call: NA; j_call: TRBJ1-5; v_call: TRBV4-1; cdr3_nt: TGCGCCAGCAGCCAAATTCCGGGGGGGCTTCAGCCCCAGCATTTT; cdr3_aa: CASSQIPGGLQPQHF
clone_size: NA; d_call: NA; j_call: TRBJ1-2; v_call: TRBV5-1; cdr3_nt: TGCGCCAGCAGCTTGGCACCGGGCCGCAAAGACGGCTACACCTTC; cdr3_aa: CASSLAPGRKDGYTF
clone_size: NA; d_call: TRBD1; j_call: TRBJ2-7; v_call: TRBV2; cdr3_nt: TGTGCCAGCCTGGGGGGGACAGGGGTTGACGAGCAGTACTTC; cdr3_aa: CASLGGTGVDEQYF
clone_size: NA; d_call: NA; j_call: TRBJ1-3; v_call: TRBV7-8; cdr3_nt: TGTGCCAGCAGCCCTGACGGAAACACCATATATTTT; cdr3_aa: CASSPDGNTIYF
clone_size: NA; d_call: NA; j_call: TRBJ2-3; v_call: TRBV7-9; cdr3_nt: TGTGCCAGCAGCTTTAAGGAGGGCGGAGCCGTCGGGCAGTATTTT; cdr3_aa: CASSFKEGGAVGQYF
clone_size: NA; d_call: NA; j_call: TRBJ1-1; v_call: TRBV6-4; cdr3_nt: TGTGCCAGCCGAGGCCTACAGGGGAACACTGAAGCTTTCTTT; cdr3_aa: CASRGLQGNTEAFF
clone_size: NA; d_call: NA; j_call: TRBJ2-3; v_call: TRBV7-8; cdr3_nt: TGTGCCAGCGTTCTTTTCGTCACAGATACGCAGTATTTT; cdr3_aa: CASVLFVTDTQYF
clone_size: once; d_call: TRBD1; j_call: TRBJ1-5; v_call: TRBV7-8; cdr3_nt: TGTGCCAGCAGCTTAGAACGTGCAGGGGGGATAAATCAGCCCCAGCATTTT; cdr3_aa: CASSLERAGGINQPQHF
clone_size: NA; d_call: NA; j_call: TRBJ2-3; v_call: TRBV11-2; cdr3_nt: TGTGCCAGCAGCTTAGTACTGAGGGTCTCAGATACGCAGTATTTT; cdr3_aa: CASSLVLRVSDTQYF
clone_size: NA; d_call: NA; j_call: TRBJ2-5; v_call: TRBV6-6; cdr3_nt: TGTGCCAGCAGGGGGGTTTTCGAGGACCAGTACTTC; cdr3_aa: CASRGVFEDQYF
clone_size: NA; d_call: NA; j_call: TRBJ2-2; v_call: TRBV10-3; cdr3_nt: TGTGCCATCAGTCCCGGGAGGAACACCGGGGAGCTGTTTTTT; cdr3_aa: CAISPGRNTGELFF
clone_size: NA; d_call: TRBD1; j_call: TRBJ1-1; v_call: TRBV15; cdr3_nt: TGTGCCACCAGCGCTCTACAGGGGTTAAGCACTGAAGCTTTCTTT; cdr3_aa: CATSALQGLSTEAFF
clone_size: NA; d_call: NA; j_call: TRBJ1-6; v_call: TRBV7-9; cdr3_nt: TGTGCCAGCAGCAGTTCCAGGGGCACCCGTTCACCCCTCCACTTT; cdr3_aa: CASSSSRGTRSPLHF
clone_size: NA; d_call: NA; j_call: TRBJ2-7; v_call: TRBV7-9; cdr3_nt: TGTGCCAGCAGCCCGCCGGACGGCGGTGACTCCTACGAGCAGTACTTC; cdr3_aa: CASSPPDGGDSYEQYF
clone_size: NA; d_call: TRBD1; j_call: TRBJ2-1; v_call: TRBV4-1; cdr3_nt: TGCGCCAGCAGCCATCCGGGACAGGCCTACAATGAGCAGTTCTTC; cdr3_aa: CASSHPGQAYNEQFF
clone_size: NA; d_call: TRBD1; j_call: TRBJ1-1; v_call: TRBV10-3; cdr3_nt: TGTGCCATCAGTGATGGGAGGGGGCTGGAAACTGAAGCTTTCTTT; cdr3_aa: CAISDGRGLETEAFF
clone_size: NA; d_call: TRBD2; j_call: TRBJ2-1; v_call: TRBV5-4; cdr3_nt: TGTGCCAGCAGCTTGCGCCTAGCGGTGTACAATGAGCAGTTCTTC; cdr3_aa: CASSLRLAVYNEQFF
clone_size: few; d_call: NA; j_call: TRBJ1-1; v_call: TRBV6-1; cdr3_nt: TGTGCCAGCACCTTGGACCAGAACACTGAAGCTTTCTTT; cdr3_aa: CASTLDQNTEAFF
clone_size: NA; d_call: NA; j_call: TRBJ2-7; v_call: TRBV13; cdr3_nt: TGTGCCAGCAGCCTAGGCCTCGAGCAGTACTTC; cdr3_aa: CASSLGLEQYF
clone_size: once; d_call: TRBD2; j_call: TRBJ2-1; v_call: TRBV9; cdr3_nt: TGTGCCAGCAGCGTAGTTGGGATGGGGCGGGAGCGGGAAAATGAGCAGTTCTTC; cdr3_aa: CASSVVGMGRERENEQFF
clone_size: NA; d_call: NA; j_call: TRBJ2-1; v_call: TRBV27; cdr3_nt: TGTGCCAGCAGTTTCAGGGCGGGATACAATGAGCAGTTCTTC; cdr3_aa: CASSFRAGYNEQFF
clone_size: NA; d_call: NA; j_call: TRBJ2-3; v_call: TRBV27; cdr3_nt: TGTGCCAGCAGTTTATTAGGGCAGACTCCTAGCACAGATACGCAGTATTTT; cdr3_aa: CASSLLGQTPSTDTQYF
clone_size: NA; d_call: TRBD1; j_call: TRBJ1-2; v_call: TRBV4-3; cdr3_nt: TGCGCCAGCAGCCACGGGACAGGAGAAGCTAACTATGGCTACACCTTC; cdr3_aa: CASSHGTGEANYGYTF
clone_size: NA; d_call: NA; j_call: TRBJ2-3; v_call: TRBV5-1; cdr3_nt: TGCGCCAGCACCCTACCAACAGATACGCAGTATTTT; cdr3_aa: CASTLPTDTQYF
clone_size: NA; d_call: TRBD1; j_call: TRBJ2-3; v_call: TRBV5-1; cdr3_nt: TGCGCCAGCAGCTGGGAAGACAGGGTGAGCACAGATACGCAGTATTTT; cdr3_aa: CASSWEDRVSTDTQYF
clone_size: NA; d_call: NA; j_call: TRBJ2-7; v_call: TRBV21-1; cdr3_nt: TGTGCCAGCAGAGGTGCACTAGCGGATTCCTGGGACGAGCAGTACTTC; cdr3_aa: CASRGALADSWDEQYF
clone_size: NA; d_call: NA; j_call: TRBJ1-4; v_call: TRBV4-2; cdr3_nt: TGTGCCAGCAGCCTACGGTATAATGAAAAACTGTTTTTT; cdr3_aa: CASSLRYNEKLFF
clone_size: NA; d_call: NA; j_call: TRBJ2-7; v_call: TRBV5-5; cdr3_nt: TGTGCCAGCAGCCGGGGATTAGGGGAACTCAACGAGCAGTACTTC; cdr3_aa: CASSRGLGELNEQYF
clone_size: NA; d_call: NA; j_call: TRBJ2-3; v_call: TRBV5-1; cdr3_nt: TGCGCCAGCAGCTTGAGTAGGCCCGGCAATGGGTTGACAGATACGCAGTATTTT; cdr3_aa: CASSLSRPGNGLTDTQYF
clone_size: NA; d_call: NA; j_call: TRBJ2-7; v_call: TRBV6-5; cdr3_nt: TGTGCCAGCAGTTACTTCGGCGGAAGGGGCTACGAGCAGTACTTC; cdr3_aa: CASSYFGGRGYEQYF
clone_size: NA; d_call: NA; j_call: TRBJ2-3; v_call: TRBV7-9; cdr3_nt: TGTGCCAGCAGCTTTCAGGGTAGGACAGATACGCAGTATTTT; cdr3_aa: CASSFQGRTDTQYF
clone_size: NA; d_call: NA; j_call: TRBJ1-2; v_call: TRBV11-2; cdr3_nt: TGTGCCAGCAGCCTTGTCGAGGGGGAGCTCGTTTATGGCTACACCTTC; cdr3_aa: CASSLVEGELVYGYTF
clone_size: NA; d_call: NA; j_call: TRBJ1-2; v_call: TRBV4-2; cdr3_nt: TGTGCCAGCAGCCAGGCTACGGCCGGGTCCCTCGAACGCTTGAACTATGGCTACACCTTC; cdr3_aa: CASSQATAGSLERLNYGYTF
clone_size: NA; d_call: TRBD1; j_call: TRBJ1-2; v_call: TRBV5-1; cdr3_nt: TGCGCTAGCAGCTCAGTAACAGGGGTTGATGGCTACACCTTC; cdr3_aa: CASSSVTGVDGYTF
clone_size: NA; d_call: NA; j_call: TRBJ1-2; v_call: TRBV13; cdr3_nt: TGTGCCAGCAGCAATTCAGGGTACTATGGCTACACCTTC; cdr3_aa: CASSNSGYYGYTF
clone_size: NA; d_call: NA; j_call: TRBJ1-6; v_call: TRBV6-5; cdr3_nt: TGTGCCAGCAGTTACTCCCCCAGGGGTCTTTCACCCCTCCACTTT; cdr3_aa: CASSYSPRGLSPLHF
clone_size: once; d_call: NA; j_call: TRBJ2-7; v_call: TRBV15; cdr3_nt: TGTGCCACCAGCAGAGTAGGGAACGAGCAGTACTTC; cdr3_aa: CATSRVGNEQYF
clone_size: NA; d_call: NA; j_call: TRBJ1-1; v_call: TRBV6-5; cdr3_nt: TGTGCCAGCAGTACCCCTGGGAACACTGAAGCTTTCTTT; cdr3_aa: CASSTPGNTEAFF
clone_size: once; d_call: NA; j_call: TRBJ2-3; v_call: TRBV5-5; cdr3_nt: TGTGCCAGCAGCTTGGTCGGGGAGCGCCAATATACGCAGTATTTT; cdr3_aa: CASSLVGERQYTQYF
clone_size: NA; d_call: TRBD2; j_call: TRBJ2-7; v_call: TRBV28; cdr3_nt: TGTGCCAGCAGTCAAGTACTAGCGGGGTCCTACGAGCAGTACTTC; cdr3_aa: CASSQVLAGSYEQYF
clone_size: NA; d_call: TRBD2; j_call: TRBJ2-2; v_call: TRBV29-1; cdr3_nt: TGCAGCCATAGCGGGAGAAACCCCGGGGAGCTGTTTTTT; cdr3_aa: CSHSGRNPGELFF
clone_size: once; d_call: TRBD2; j_call: TRBJ2-1; v_call: TRBV7-9; cdr3_nt: TGTGCCAGCAGCCCAACTAGCGGGAGAACGAGCTCCTACAATGAGCAGTTCTTC; cdr3_aa: CASSPTSGRTSSYNEQFF
clone_size: NA; d_call: NA; j_call: TRBJ2-5; v_call: TRBV13; cdr3_nt: TGTGCCAGCAGCTTCCGCGGGGAAGAGACCCAGTACTTC; cdr3_aa: CASSFRGEETQYF
clone_size: NA; d_call: NA; j_call: TRBJ2-6; v_call: TRBV10-1; cdr3_nt: TGCGCCAGCAGTGTTGATACGATCGCACAAAGTCGGGCCAACGTCCTGACTTTC; cdr3_aa: CASSVDTIAQSRANVLTF
clone_size: NA; d_call: NA; j_call: TRBJ2-3; v_call: TRBV6-6; cdr3_nt: TGTGCCAGCAGACAAAGCCGTACGCAGTATTTT; cdr3_aa: CASRQSRTQYF
clone_size: NA; d_call: NA; j_call: TRBJ1-1; v_call: TRBV19; cdr3_nt: TGTGCCAGTAGTATTCCGGAAACCGGGAGGACTGAAGCTTTCTTT; cdr3_aa: CASSIPETGRTEAFF
clone_size: few; d_call: NA; j_call: TRBJ2-7; v_call: TRBV18; cdr3_nt: TGTGCCAGCTCACCACCGGACAACCCCTACGAGCAGTACTTC; cdr3_aa: CASSPPDNPYEQYF